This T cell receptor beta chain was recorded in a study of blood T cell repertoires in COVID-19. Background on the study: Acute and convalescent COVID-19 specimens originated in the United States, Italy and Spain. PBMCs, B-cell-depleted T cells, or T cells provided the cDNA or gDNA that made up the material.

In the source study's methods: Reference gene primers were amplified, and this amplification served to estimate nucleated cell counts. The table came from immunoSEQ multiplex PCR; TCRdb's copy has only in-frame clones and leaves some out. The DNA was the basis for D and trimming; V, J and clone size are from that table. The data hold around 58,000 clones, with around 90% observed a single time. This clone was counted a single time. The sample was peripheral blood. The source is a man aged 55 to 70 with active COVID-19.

CDR3 coding DNA: TGTGCCAGTCGTCCTAGCGTGCTGAACACTGAAGCTTTCTTT. It translates to CASRPSVLNTEAFF. J is TRBJ1-1 and V is TRBV19; no clear D. Trimming took off 8 bases at V and 0 bases at J, with 13 bases between the two ends. Per the germline V gene, CDR1 is LNHDA and CDR2 is SQIVND (reference sequence). CDR3 length: 14 amino acids.